This TCR beta chain was sequenced for a study of blood T cells in healthy people across ages. Study findings and constraints: Naive T cell percentage and TCR beta diversity correlated strongly. Investigators viewed diversity estimates from one million T cells as underestimates, the study reported.

Next came a second PCR, run for about 7 to 11 cycles, which used a sample-barcoded 5' primer along with a J-beta primer mix. Every cDNA was tagged by a template-switch adaptor with 12 random nucleotides. TCRdb re-called the 5' RACE reads through MiXCR, storing one row per CDR3 protein. The sample holds 380,000 or so distinct CDR3 sequences, about 49% seen once. There are 13 residues in the CDR3. In germline, CDR1 is SNHLY, CDR2 FYNNEI. J lost 8 bases, V lost 6 bases, and 6 bases had no gene match. This clonotype has more than one count but fewer than ten. Its antigen is still unknown. The TCR comes from a man aged 55 to 69 in good health. Material: blood. The chain is built from TRBV2 and TRBJ1-4, with TRBD1 identical over 7 bases. Here the CDR3 reads CASSRDSTEKLFF. CDR3 nucleotide sequence: TGTGCCAGCAGCCGGGACAGCACAGAAAAACTGTTTTTT.